Following are 13 T cell receptor beta chains from one sample sequenced in a study of radiotherapy plus CTLA-4 blockade in lung cancer. Clones were sequenced by immunoSEQ multiplex PCR, and TCRdb holds only the in-frame ones, with some missing. The sample holds approximately 90,000 clones, around 82% seen once. The specimen comprised peripheral blood, sampled from a patient treated with radiotherapy plus ipilimumab. These receptors originate from a human donor with non-small cell lung cancer who had stable disease on radiotherapy plus ipilimumab.

The chain is built from TRBV10-1 and TRBJ2-3; TRBD1 is a possible D gene (5 bases). Trimming took 7 bases from V and 2 from J, leaving 10 bases between them. The CDR3 runs 13 residues. The germline gives CDR1 WNHNN, CDR2 SYGVQD (reference sequence). The CDR3 loop reads CASTRQSTDTQYF. The CDR3 DNA reads as TGCGCCAGCACCAGACAGTCCACAGATACGCAGTATTTT.

The chain links TRBV7-2 to TRBJ2-1; 11 bases are shared with TRBD2. This CDR3 spans 16 amino acids. Germline V gene sequence: CDR1 SGHTA, CDR2 FQGNSA. V dropped 5 bases and J dropped 6; count of bases not matched to a gene: 9. CDR3 amino acids: CASSPPGLAVTNEQFF. The DNA of the CDR3 is TGTGCCAGCAGCCCGCCGGGACTAGCGGTAACCAATGAGCAGTTCTTC.

The chain has TRBV6-5 and TRBJ1-5; D call uncertain. This CDR3 is built from 13 residues. The germline V gene has CDR1 MNHEY and CDR2 SVGAGI. Trimming removed 6 bases at V and 15 bases at J, with 21 bases between. Here the CDR3 DNA reads TGTGCCAGCAGGTCCTCCTCGGGTTCCGCCGGGCATTTT. Translation gives CASRSSSGSAGHF.

CDR3 DNA: TGTGCCAGCAGCTTGGAGGGGACAGGTTTTGAAGCTTTCTTT. Its protein is CASSLEGTGFEAFF. The V gene is TRBV5-6, the J gene TRBJ1-1; TRBD1 matches 8 bases. The CDR3 length is 14 residues. Trimming at V came to 0 bases and at J to 7 bases, leaving 5 bases not matched to a gene. Germline-derived CDR1 and CDR2 are SGHDT and YYEEEE.

This clone occurred once. The V gene is TRBV28, the J gene TRBJ2-1, with unresolved D. V lost 2 bases, J lost 0 bases, and 11 bases lay in between. The CDR3 spans 16 residues. The germline CDR1 and CDR2 sequences are MDHEN and SYDVKM. In nucleotides, the CDR3 is TGTGCCAGCAGTTTAGCCGGCATGAGCTCCTACAATGAGCAGTTCTTC. This encodes CASSLAGMSSYNEQFF.

This chain uses TRBV27 with TRBJ1-1; D ambiguous. This CDR3 has 13 residues. V was pared by 6 bases and J by 0 bases, with 8 bases between. From germline, CDR1 is MNHEY and CDR2 SMNVEV (reference sequence). The CDR3 nucleotides read TGTGCCAGCAGGACTACAGTGAACACTGAAGCTTTCTTT. This encodes CASRTTVNTEAFF.

This chain uses TRBV7-9 with TRBJ2-5; TRBD1 or TRBD2 may be the D gene (5 bases each). The V end lost 3 bases, the J end lost 9 bases, and 17 bases lay between the germline ends. Germline V lookup: CDR1 SEHNR, CDR2 FQNEAQ (reference sequence). The CDR3 totals 14 residues. The CDR3 DNA reads TGTGCCAGCAGCTTGAGGGACCCCCTAAGTCCCCAGTACTTC. It codes for CASSLRDPLSPQYF.

This clone was counted a single time. Written as DNA, the CDR3 is TGTGCCAGCGCTAGACAGGGGGAGGAGTATCGTGGCTACACCTTC. It yields the protein CASARQGEEYRGYTF. V is TRBV25-1 and J is TRBJ1-2, with 9 bases that match TRBD1. Germline CDR1 and CDR2: MGHDK and SYGVNS. The junction had 14 bases not matched to a gene; V was cut back by 8 bases and J by 7 bases. There are 15 residues in the CDR3.

V is TRBV4-1 and J is TRBJ2-5; a weak D match, TRBD2 (6 bases). The CDR3 length is 17 residues. Germline CDR1 MGHRA, CDR2 YSYEKL. V gave up 1 base and J gave up 2 bases, with 17 bases separating them. CDR3 loop: CASSQAPGVASQETQYF. The DNA of the CDR3 is TGCGCCAGCAGCCAAGCCCCGGGGGTAGCTAGTCAAGAGACCCAGTACTTC.

The chain joins TRBV7-2 to TRBJ2-3; D is possibly TRBD2 (6 bases). The CDR3 has 15 amino acids. The germline CDR1 and CDR2 sequences are SGHTA and FQGNSA. V gave up 2 bases and J gave up 3 bases, with 12 bases separating them. CDR3: CASSLRAGRTDTQYF. CDR3 bases: TGTGCCAGCAGCTTAAGGGCAGGGAGGACAGATACGCAGTATTTT. Combining the CDR3 with reference TRBV7-2 and TRBJ2-3 gives the whole variable domain GAGVSQSPSNKVTEKGKDVELRCDPISGHTALYWYRQSLGQGLEFLIYFQGNSAPDKSGLPSDRFSAERTGGSVSTLTIQRTQQEDSAVYLCASSLRAGRTDTQYFGPGTRLTVL.

CDR3 protein: CASSSGTASTDTQYF. As DNA, the CDR3 is TGTGCCAGCAGCTCGGGGACAGCTAGCACAGATACGCAGTATTTT. The chain combines TRBV5-8 with TRBJ2-3; 7 bases match TRBD1. V was clipped by 3 bases and J by 0 bases; unmatched bases: 4. Germline CDR1 reads SGHTS; CDR2 reads YDEGEE. The CDR3 is made up of 15 amino acids.

V is TRBV11-2 and J is TRBJ2-1; TRBD2 is a possible D gene (6 bases). The CDR3 consists of 16 residues. Trimming left V 1 base short and J 1 base short, with 11 bases between. The germline gives CDR1 SGHAT, CDR2 FQNNGV. The CDR3 DNA sequence: TGTGCCAGCAGCTTAGGCTCCGGGGGATCCTACAATGAGCAGTTCTTC. Its protein product is CASSLGSGGSYNEQFF.

The chain employs TRBV27 and TRBJ1-1; D gene unclear. Germline CDR1 reads MNHEY; CDR2 reads SMNVEV (reference sequence). This CDR3 has 16 amino acids. Trimming left V 0 bases short and J 1 base short, with 12 bases between. CDR3 nucleotides: TGTGCCAGCAGTTTATCAGCGGGTGTTCCGAACACTGAAGCTTTCTTT. It encodes CASSLSAGVPNTEAFF.